The 4 T cell receptor beta chains presented below share a single source sample, sequenced in a study of technical replicates of blood from a handful of donors. Some clones are missing from TCRdb's copy, which holds only in-frame ones; the method was immunoSEQ multiplex PCR. The sample shows roughly 50,000 clones, more than 90% of them seen only once. Sequencing input: PBMCs. The receptor set was obtained from a human donor in good health. Some clones in this sample may be carry-over from other donors' samples.

This chain uses TRBV11-2 with TRBJ2-7, with TRBD2 matching over 10 bases. From germline, CDR1 is SGHAT and CDR2 FQNNGV. The V segment lost 6 bases and the J segment 7 bases; nucleotides outside the gene matches: 15. The CDR3 sequence is 16 residues long. The CDR3 reads CASSYDRASGSFEQYF. CDR3 coding DNA: TGTGCCAGCAGTTACGATCGAGCTAGCGGGAGTTTTGAGCAGTACTTC.

CDR3: CASSPGRLGADTQYF. Written as DNA, the CDR3 is TGTGCCAGCAGCCCCGGCAGACTAGGTGCAGATACGCAGTATTTT. The V and J genes are TRBV11-2 and TRBJ2-3; a possible D gene is TRBD2 (6 bases). The CDR3 covers 15 residues. Germline CDR1 and CDR2: SGHAT and FQNNGV. Trimming removed 5 bases from V and 4 bases from J, with 16 bases in between.

The CDR3 reads CASSGWRGGETQYF. The CDR3 bases are TGTGCCAGCAGCGGTTGGAGGGGGGGAGAGACCCAGTACTTC. The V call is TRBV2, the J call TRBJ2-5; tentatively, D is TRBD2 (7 bases). The CDR3 loop spans 14 amino acids. Germline V CDR1 and CDR2: SNHLY, FYNNEI. V lost 6 bases and J lost 4, with 15 bases in between. The complete variable domain, with remaining parts taken from reference TRBV2 and TRBJ2-5, reads EPEVTQTPSHQVTQMGQEVILRCVPISNHLYFYWYRQILGQKVEFLVSFYNNEISEKSEIFDDQFSVERPDGSNFTLKIRSTKLEDSAMYFCASSGWRGGETQYFGPGTRLLVL.

The chain is built from TRBV5-1 and TRBJ2-7; perhaps TRBD2 as D (5 bases). Germline V lookup: CDR1 SGHRS, CDR2 YFSETQ. The CDR3 runs 13 residues. The V end lost 3 bases, the J end lost 2 bases, and 9 bases lay between the germline ends. The CDR3: CASSSTSTYEQYF. Here the CDR3 DNA reads TGCGCCAGCAGCTCAACTAGTACCTACGAGCAGTACTTC.